This entry is about one T cell receptor beta chain. With a much larger clone just one base away, this may be a read error. Between the trimmed V and J ends, which lost 8 bases and 0 bases, there was a span of 13 bases. CDR3 length: 15 amino acids. The germline V gene has CDR1 SGHVS and CDR2 FQNEAQ. This entry is derived from a study of tumor and adjacent non-tumor tissue in lung cancer. Study-level background: Patients were aged roughly 31 to 76, about ten men and about 5 women, stage I to III.

RNA was extracted from bulk tissue without any cell sorting. Donors were chemotherapy-naive, newly diagnosed lung cancer surgical patients in China, August–November 2014. The library came from three nested PCR rounds adapted from ARM-PCR protocols. TCRdb analysed the multiplex PCR reads with MiXCR anew, one entry per CDR3 protein. Of roughly 76,000 distinct CDR3 sequences in the sample, approximately 71% were seen once. The chain has TRBV7-8 and TRBJ2-2; D not resolved. The origin of this receptor is a woman in her 70s with non-small cell lung cancer. The material sequenced was lung tumor tissue. Here the CDR3 reads CASGPGAANTGELFF. The CDR3 DNA follows: TGTGCCAGCGGCCCAGGAGCCGCGAACACCGGGGAGCTGTTTTTT. Full variable domain (remainder filled in from reference TRBV7-8 and TRBJ2-2): GAGVSQSPRYKVAKRGQDVALRCDPISGHVSLFWYQQALGQGPEFLTYFQNEAQLDKSGLPSDRFFAERPEGSVSTLKIQRTQQEDSAVYLCASGPGAANTGELFFGEGSRLTVL.